The 10 T cell receptor beta chains below all came from one sample that was sequenced in a study of T cell responses to AZD1222 COVID-19 vaccine. Profiled with immunoSEQ multiplex PCR; TCRdb holds only in-frame clones, not every one. The table has roughly 100,000 clones, 85% to 90% seen once. The sample here was peripheral blood, taken on day 0 of AZD1222 vaccination. Receptors were obtained from an adult in good health.

This chain uses TRBV27 with TRBJ1-6; D unresolved. From germline, CDR1 is MNHEY and CDR2 SMNVEV (reference sequence). CDR3 length: 11 amino acids. Deletions cut 3 bases from V and 9 bases from J, with 3 bases between. In DNA, the CDR3 is TGTGCCAGCAGTTTCCCTTCACCCCTCCACTTT. Translation gives CASSFPSPLHF.

This chain connects TRBV5-1 to TRBJ1-4, with unresolved D. The CDR3 contains 13 residues. Trimming removed 5 bases at V and 1 base at J, with 6 bases between. Germline assignment: CDR1 SGHRS and CDR2 YFSETQ. CDR3: CASRGRTNEKLFF. The CDR3 DNA reads TGCGCCAGCAGGGGGAGAACTAATGAAAAACTGTTTTTT. The full variable domain, its missing parts supplied by reference TRBV5-1 and TRBJ1-4, is KAGVTQTPRYLIKTRGQQVTLSCSPISGHRSVSWYQQTPGQGLQFLFEYFSETQRNKGNFPGRFSGRQFSNSRSEMNVSTLELGDSALYLCASRGRTNEKLFFGSGTQLSVL.

This chain uses TRBV4-1 with TRBJ1-3; a possible D gene is TRBD1 (6 bases). The CDR3 is made up of 14 amino acids. Trimming took off 5 bases at V and 2 bases at J, with 10 bases between the two ends. From germline, CDR1 is MGHRA and CDR2 YSYEKL. CDR3 sequence: CASSLGGPGNTIYF. CDR3 sequence (DNA): TGCGCCAGCAGCTTAGGGGGTCCTGGAAACACCATATATTTT.

With regard to this clone: This sample includes further DNA sequences coding for the same CDR3. V gene TRBV30 combines with J gene TRBJ1-5; 7 bases agree with TRBD1. V gave up 0 bases and J gave up 0 bases; unmatched junction bases: 2. The CDR3 has 15 residues. The germline gives CDR1 GTSNPN, CDR2 SVGIG (reference sequence). The CDR3, as DNA: TGTGCCTGGAGTGTCGGGACAGATAGCAATCAGCCCCAGCATTTT. Translation gives CAWSVGTDSNQPQHF.

V gene TRBV19 combines with J gene TRBJ1-1, with D unclear. V shed 3 bases and J shed 2 bases, with 13 bases lying between them. From germline, CDR1 is LNHDA and CDR2 SQIVND (reference sequence). The CDR3 has 15 amino acids. In DNA, the CDR3 is TGTGCCAGTAGTATCGCAATATTGGGAAACACTGAAGCTTTCTTT. It translates to CASSIAILGNTEAFF.

V gene TRBV7-2 combines with J gene TRBJ2-7; 9 bases agree with TRBD2. V trimming: 0 bases; J trimming: 0 bases; junction bases outside the gene matches: 9. CDR1 is SGHTA, CDR2 FQGNSA, per germline. The CDR3 consists of 18 residues. CDR3: CASSLAELAGPRSYEQYF. The CDR3 DNA is TGTGCCAGCAGCTTAGCGGAGCTAGCGGGGCCCCGCTCCTACGAGCAGTACTTC. Together with reference TRBV7-2 and TRBJ2-7, the CDR3 gives the full variable domain: GAGVSQSPSNKVTEKGKDVELRCDPISGHTALYWYRQSLGQGLEFLIYFQGNSAPDKSGLPSDRFSAERTGGSVSTLTIQRTQQEDSAVYLCASSLAELAGPRSYEQYFGPGTRLTVT.

The chain joins TRBV18 to TRBJ2-5; D is uncertain. Trimming stripped 2 bases from V and 0 bases from J, with 4 bases between. The CDR3 is 13 residues long. Looked up from germline, CDR1 is KGHSH and CDR2 is LQKENI. The CDR3 here is CASSPGYQETQYF. As DNA, the CDR3 is TGTGCCAGCTCACCAGGGTACCAAGAGACCCAGTACTTC. Variable domain in full (rest from reference TRBV18 and TRBJ2-5): NAGVMQNPRHLVRRRGQEARLRCSPMKGHSHVYWYRQLPEEGLKFMVYLQKENIIDESGMPKERFSAEFPKEGPSILRIQQVVRGDSAAYFCASSPGYQETQYFGPGTRLLVL.

The chain employs TRBV6-2 or TRBV6-3 and TRBJ2-2; D assignment may be TRBD1 or TRBD2 (6 bases each). The CDR3 is 14 residues long. The V end lost 5 bases, the J end lost 7 bases, and 14 bases lay between the germline ends. Germline CDR1 reads MNHEY; CDR2 reads SVGEGT. CDR3 DNA sequence: TGTGCCAGCAGTGGGGGGCTCCTTGGCGGGGAGCTGTTTTTT. This codes for CASSGGLLGGELFF.

The rearrangement joins TRBV2 to TRBJ1-5; D is perhaps TRBD1 (6 bases). Germline V gene data show CDR1 as SNHLY and CDR2 as FYNNEI. CDR3 length equals 14 residues. Trimming stripped 10 bases from V and 0 bases from J, with 13 bases between. CDR3 region: CATQGTNSNQPQHF. The CDR3 region has the DNA TGTGCCACCCAGGGGACAAATAGCAATCAGCCCCAGCATTTT.

The V call is TRBV11-2, the J call TRBJ2-2; 8 bases fit TRBD2. V gave up 5 bases and J gave up 1 base; unmatched junction bases: 9. CDR1 is SGHAT, CDR2 FQNNGV, per germline. This CDR3 is 17 amino acids long. CDR3 protein: CASSGSSSGGNTGELFF. CDR3 sequence (DNA): TGTGCCAGCAGCGGCTCCTCCAGCGGGGGGAACACCGGGGAGCTGTTTTTT.